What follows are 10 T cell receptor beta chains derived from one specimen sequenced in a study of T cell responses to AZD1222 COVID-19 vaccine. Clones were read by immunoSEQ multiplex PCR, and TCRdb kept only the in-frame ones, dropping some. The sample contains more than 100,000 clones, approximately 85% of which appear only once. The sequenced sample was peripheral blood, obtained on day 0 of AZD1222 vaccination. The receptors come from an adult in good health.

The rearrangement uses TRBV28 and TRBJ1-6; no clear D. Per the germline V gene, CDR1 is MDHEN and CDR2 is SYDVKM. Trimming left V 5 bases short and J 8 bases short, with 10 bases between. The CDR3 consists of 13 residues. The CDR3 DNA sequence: TGTGCCAGCAGTCAGGTTGGGCATTCACCCCTCCACTTT. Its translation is CASSQVGHSPLHF.

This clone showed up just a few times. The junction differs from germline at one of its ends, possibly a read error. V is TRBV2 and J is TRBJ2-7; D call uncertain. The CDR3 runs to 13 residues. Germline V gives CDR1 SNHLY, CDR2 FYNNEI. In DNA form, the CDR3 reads TGTGCCAGCAGGAACGGTAGGGCAGACCTCCCCTGCTTC. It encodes CASRNGRADLPCF.

The CDR3 coding sequence is TGTGCCAGCAGTTATTTAGATACGCAGTATTTT. Translation: CASSYLDTQYF. This rearrangement joins TRBV6-5 to TRBJ2-3; D is unresolved. V gave up 3 bases and J gave up 5 bases, with 3 bases separating them. Germline CDR1 and CDR2: MNHEY and SVGAGI. This CDR3 comprises 11 residues.

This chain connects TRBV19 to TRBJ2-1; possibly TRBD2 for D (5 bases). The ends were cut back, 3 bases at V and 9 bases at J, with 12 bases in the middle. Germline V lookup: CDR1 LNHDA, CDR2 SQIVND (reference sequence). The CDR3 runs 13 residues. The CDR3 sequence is CASSITSLVEQFF. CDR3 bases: TGTGCCAGTAGTATTACTAGTCTCGTTGAGCAGTTCTTC.

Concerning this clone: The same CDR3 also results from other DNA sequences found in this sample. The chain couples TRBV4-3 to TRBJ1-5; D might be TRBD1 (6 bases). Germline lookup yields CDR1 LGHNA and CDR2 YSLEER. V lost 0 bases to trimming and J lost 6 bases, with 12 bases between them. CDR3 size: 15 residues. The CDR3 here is CASSQEWGGGQPQHF. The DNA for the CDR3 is TGCGCCAGCAGCCAAGAATGGGGGGGCGGTCAGCCCCAGCATTTT.

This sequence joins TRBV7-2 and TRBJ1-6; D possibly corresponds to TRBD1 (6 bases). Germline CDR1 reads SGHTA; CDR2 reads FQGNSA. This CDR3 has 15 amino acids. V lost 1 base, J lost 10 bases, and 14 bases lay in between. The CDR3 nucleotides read TGTGCCAGCAGCTTAGGGTCACAGGGTGGGTCACCCCTCCACTTT. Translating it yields CASSLGSQGGSPLHF.

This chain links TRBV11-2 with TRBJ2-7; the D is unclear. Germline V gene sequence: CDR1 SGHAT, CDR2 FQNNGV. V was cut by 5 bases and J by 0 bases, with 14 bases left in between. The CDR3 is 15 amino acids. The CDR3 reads CASSPWPASSYEQYF. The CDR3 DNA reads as TGTGCCAGCAGCCCTTGGCCCGCCAGCTCCTACGAGCAGTACTTC.

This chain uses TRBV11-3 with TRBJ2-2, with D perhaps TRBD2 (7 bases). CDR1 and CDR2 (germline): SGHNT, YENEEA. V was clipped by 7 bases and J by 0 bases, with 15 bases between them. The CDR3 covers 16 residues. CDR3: CASTLWGGPNTGELFF. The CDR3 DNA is TGTGCCAGCACCCTATGGGGGGGGCCGAACACCGGGGAGCTGTTTTTT.

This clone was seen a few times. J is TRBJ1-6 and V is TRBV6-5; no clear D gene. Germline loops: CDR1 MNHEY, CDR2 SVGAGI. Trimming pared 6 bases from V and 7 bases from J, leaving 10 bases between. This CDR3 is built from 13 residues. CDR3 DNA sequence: TGTGCCAGCAGAACCCCGGGGAATTCACCCCTCCACTTT. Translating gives CASRTPGNSPLHF.

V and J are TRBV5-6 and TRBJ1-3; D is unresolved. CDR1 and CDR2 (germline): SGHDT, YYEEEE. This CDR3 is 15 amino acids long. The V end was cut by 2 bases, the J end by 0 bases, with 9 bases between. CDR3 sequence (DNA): TGTGCCAGCAGCTTAGCGGGCCTCTCTGGAAACACCATATATTTT. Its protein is CASSLAGLSGNTIYF.